This T cell receptor beta chain was sequenced during a study of post-analysis software for immune sequencing data. As for the study in general: The study covered relapsing-remitting, secondary progressive and progressive-relapsing courses of multiple sclerosis.

About this clonotype itself: Its antigen is undetermined.

Notes on the study in general: Controls' normalized Chao1 diversity significantly exceeded that of multiple sclerosis patients. A handful of TRBV segments were significantly more frequent in patients than in controls. TRBV5-6, TRBV5-1 and TRBV20-1 were among these segments. Samples from a shared batch, those prepared together, strongly co-clustered by F measure.

Libraries were made from TCR beta cDNA, and they carried unique molecular identifiers. T cells numbering about 0.85 to 11 million yielded cDNA molecules that totaled about 500,000. TCRdb used MiXCR to reprocess the PCR reads, holding one entry per CDR3 protein. The repertoire includes hundreds of thousands of distinct CDR3 sequences, 25% to 30% of them detected once, and roughly 0.54% sits in the top ten. Germline loops: CDR1 MNHEY, CDR2 SMNVEV (reference sequence). This CDR3 spans 16 amino acids. The ends were cut back, 2 bases at V and 8 bases at J, with 19 bases in the middle. The V gene is TRBV27, the J gene TRBJ2-1; the D gene is possibly TRBD1 (7 bases). The specimen sequenced was blood. The source of this sequence is a girl between 5 and 17 years old with multiple sclerosis. The DNA of the CDR3 is TGTGCCAGCAGTTTACTACGAGGCACAGGGGACTATGAGCAGTTCTTC. This codes for CASSLLRGTGDYEQFF.